Each of the 31 T cell receptor beta chains below was sequenced from the same sample in a study of PD-1 blockade in classical Hodgkin lymphoma. Repertoires were generated with immunoSEQ multiplex PCR, while TCRdb's copy carries only in-frame clones and drops some. The sample has approximately 96,000 clones, about 93% seen once. Time point defined: cycle 4 day 1 (C4D1), after 5 to 7 weeks of nivolumab. In every patient, relapse followed autologous stem cell transplantation, while exposure to brentuximab vedotin differed. The sample consisted of peripheral blood mononuclear cells (PBMCs), taken before the fourth cycle of nivolumab. The receptors originated from a human donor with classical Hodgkin lymphoma.

This chain joins TRBV6-6 and TRBJ2-1; 9 nucleotides agree with TRBD2. CDR3 length: 15 residues. Trimming took 5 bases from V and 4 from J; bases not matched to a gene: 6. Per the germline V gene, CDR1 is MNHNY and CDR2 is SVGAGI (reference sequence). CDR3 protein: CASSGGRAFYNEQFF. Written as DNA, the CDR3 is TGTGCCAGCAGTGGCGGGAGGGCCTTTTACAATGAGCAGTTCTTC.

The chain combines TRBV5-1 with TRBJ2-1, with TRBD2 matching over 12 bases. The CDR3 runs to 17 residues. The ends lost 4 bases at V and 5 bases at J; junction bases unmatched: 10. Germline CDR1 is SGHRS and CDR2 is YFSETQ. In DNA, the CDR3 is TGCGCCAGCAGCGCGGCCTCTAGCGGGAGGGCCGACAATGAGCAGTTCTTC. The encoded protein is CASSAASSGRADNEQFF. Full variable domain (outside the CDR3, taken from reference TRBV5-1 and TRBJ2-1): KAGVTQTPRYLIKTRGQQVTLSCSPISGHRSVSWYQQTPGQGLQFLFEYFSETQRNKGNFPGRFSGRQFSNSRSEMNVSTLELGDSALYLCASSAASSGRADNEQFFGPGTRLTVL.

The chain has TRBV19 and TRBJ2-1; D is tentatively TRBD1 or TRBD2 (6 bases each). V lost 3 bases and J 4 bases, leaving 13 bases between the germline ends. The V gene's germline CDR1 is LNHDA and CDR2 SQIVND (reference sequence). This CDR3 has 15 amino acids. Written as DNA, the CDR3 is TGTGCCAGTAGTATCGGGGGCGTTCTATACAATGAGCAGTTCTTC. Its translation is CASSIGGVLYNEQFF. Variable domain in full (rest from reference TRBV19 and TRBJ2-1): DGGITQSPKYLFRKEGQNVTLSCEQNLNHDAMYWYRQDPGQGLRLIYYSQIVNDFQKGDIAEGYSVSREKKESFPLTVTSAQKNPTAFYLCASSIGGVLYNEQFFGPGTRLTVL.

The chain recombines TRBV11-3 with TRBJ2-5, with D perhaps TRBD2 (6 bases). The CDR3 is 13 amino acids. Trimming took off 1 base at V and 10 bases at J, with 13 bases between the two ends. Per germline, CDR1 SGHNT and CDR2 YENEEA. The CDR3 loop reads CASSLVDWRDQYF. The CDR3, as DNA: TGTGCCAGCAGCTTAGTTGACTGGCGGGACCAGTACTTC.

The gene calls are TRBV25-1 and TRBJ1-2; 10 nucleotides match TRBD1. After removal of 4 bases from V and 3 bases from J, the junction contained 2 bases not matched to a gene. CDR1 and CDR2 from the germline V gene are MGHDK and SYGVNS. The length of the CDR3 is 14 residues. The CDR3: CASSGQGAHYGYTF. The CDR3 DNA reads as TGTGCCAGCAGTGGACAGGGGGCCCACTATGGCTACACCTTC.

The V and J genes are TRBV27 and TRBJ2-7, with TRBD1 matching 8 bases. The V segment lost 1 base and the J segment 5 bases; nucleotides outside the gene matches: 1. This CDR3 contains 13 residues. Looked up from germline, CDR1 is MNHEY and CDR2 is SMNVEV (reference sequence). The CDR3 reads CASSLFRGHEQYF. The CDR3 coding sequence is TGTGCCAGCAGTTTATTCAGGGGGCACGAGCAGTACTTC.

This sequence joins TRBV29-1 and TRBJ2-7, with 12 bases fitting TRBD1. The V gene end was trimmed by 6 bases and the J gene end by 5 bases; junction bases not matched to a gene: 8. The CDR3 contains 14 residues. Germline V gives CDR1 SQVTM, CDR2 ANQGSEA. The CDR3 protein is CSVSWGQGAHEQYF. The CDR3 bases are TGCAGCGTGTCTTGGGGACAGGGGGCCCACGAGCAGTACTTC.

This clone was seen a handful of times. The chain joins TRBV29-1 to TRBJ1-1; D not certain. V lost 4 bases and J 7 bases, leaving 10 bases between the germline ends. The CDR3 is 11 amino acids. From germline, CDR1 is SQVTM and CDR2 ANQGSEA. The CDR3 sequence: CSVVGQIEAFF. In DNA, the CDR3 is TGCAGCGTTGTTGGGCAGATTGAAGCTTTCTTT.

This chain joins TRBV27 and TRBJ2-7; no reliable D call. This CDR3 spans 9 amino acids. The V end was cut by 6 bases, the J end by 11 bases, with 8 bases between. CDR1 is MNHEY and CDR2 is SMNVEV in the germline V gene (reference sequence). The chain's CDR3 is CASRAQEYF. CDR3 DNA sequence: TGTGCCAGCAGGGCCCAGGAGTACTTC.

The rearrangement uses TRBV5-1 and TRBJ1-3, with unresolved D. The ends were cut back, 0 bases at V and 7 bases at J, with 8 bases in the middle. The CDR3 consists of 13 residues. Per germline, CDR1 SGHRS and CDR2 YFSETQ. The CDR3: CASSLGRFNTIYF. The DNA for the CDR3 is TGCGCCAGCAGCTTGGGGAGGTTCAACACCATATATTTT.

Worth noting for this clone: The junction departs from the called germline gene at one end, perhaps through a read error. The chain employs TRBV19 and TRBJ2-3; 10 nucleotides agree with TRBD2. Looked up from germline, CDR1 is LNHDA and CDR2 is SQIVND (reference sequence). This CDR3 contains 12 residues. As DNA, the CDR3 is TGTGCCAGTACTATAGGACTAGCGGACCCGTATTTT. Protein sequence: CASTIGLADPYF.

This clone has at least ten counts. Other DNA sequences in this sample translate to the same CDR3. This rearrangement joins TRBV27 to TRBJ1-5; D is perhaps TRBD1 (6 bases). The CDR3 spans 14 residues. V lost 5 bases and J lost 0, with 8 bases in between. Germline loops: CDR1 MNHEY, CDR2 SMNVEV (reference sequence). CDR3 nucleotides: TGTGCCAGCAGTCACAGGGATAGCAATCAGCCCCAGCATTTT. It translates to CASSHRDSNQPQHF.

This clone was counted between two and nine times. This chain links TRBV29-1 with TRBJ2-2; maybe TRBD2 (5 bases). This CDR3 is 15 amino acids long. Germline V gene sequence: CDR1 SQVTM, CDR2 ANQGSEA. Deletions cut 4 bases from V and 5 bases from J, with 17 bases between. CDR3 sequence: CSVGSWTGGTGELFF. CDR3 in DNA: TGCAGCGTTGGGAGTTGGACTGGCGGGACCGGGGAGCTGTTTTTT.

V and J are TRBV30 and TRBJ2-5; D may be TRBD1 or TRBD2 (6 bases each). Per the germline V gene, CDR1 is GTSNPN and CDR2 is SVGIG (reference sequence). Trimming shortened V by 1 base and J by 4 bases, and 10 bases separated the two germline ends. This CDR3 has 13 amino acids. The CDR3 DNA is TGTGCCTGGAGTGCAGGAGGGGGAGAGACCCAGTACTTC. This encodes CAWSAGGGETQYF.

The chain has TRBV6-1 and TRBJ2-1, with D perhaps matching TRBD2 (6 bases). The CDR3 consists of 16 residues. Germline loops: CDR1 MNHNS, CDR2 SASEGT. The V end lost 4 bases, the J end lost 1 base, and 14 bases lay between the germline ends. The CDR3, as DNA: TGTGCCAGCAGTGTACTGAGCGGAGGGTCCTACAATGAGCAGTTCTTC. As protein: CASSVLSGGSYNEQFF.

V gene TRBV27 combines with J gene TRBJ2-2; D is unresolved. With 4 bases removed from V and 4 bases from J, the gap between germline ends came to 4 bases. Germline loops: CDR1 MNHEY, CDR2 SMNVEV (reference sequence). CDR3 length: 12 residues. The CDR3 spells CASSSFTGELFF. The DNA of the CDR3 is TGTGCCAGCAGTTCCTTCACCGGGGAGCTGTTTTTT.

The gene calls are TRBV2 and TRBJ2-1, with D possibly being TRBD2 (6 bases). The V end was cut by 5 bases, the J end by 5 bases, with 13 bases between. The CDR3 sequence is 14 residues long. Germline V gene sequence: CDR1 SNHLY, CDR2 FYNNEI. This CDR3 reads CASSRGTNNNEQFF. The CDR3 DNA is TGTGCCAGCAGTCGCGGGACCAATAACAATGAGCAGTTCTTC.

The rearrangement joins TRBV27 to TRBJ2-2; 7 nucleotides line up with TRBD1. The CDR3 is 15 residues long. The V gene end was trimmed by 8 bases and the J gene end by 3 bases; junction bases not matched to a gene: 9. Germline CDR1 and CDR2: MNHEY and SMNVEV (reference sequence). The CDR3 bases are TGTGCCAGCCATAAACAGGGGTCTTACACCGGGGAGCTGTTTTTT. This gives the protein CASHKQGSYTGELFF.

J is TRBJ2-1 and V is TRBV7-9; D is ambiguous. Deletions cut 8 bases from V and 2 bases from J, with 16 bases between. Germline V gene data show CDR1 as SEHNR and CDR2 as FQNEAQ (reference sequence). This CDR3 is built from 15 residues. The CDR3 loop reads CASRALEPTYNEQFF. The CDR3 nucleotides read TGTGCCAGCCGCGCCCTTGAGCCCACCTACAATGAGCAGTTCTTC.

The V gene is TRBV9, the J gene TRBJ1-2; D is perhaps TRBD1 (5 bases). The CDR3 loop spans 16 amino acids. The germline V and J ends were trimmed by 3 bases and 0 bases, with 15 bases remaining between them. Germline CDR1 reads SGDLS; CDR2 reads YYNGEE. DNA for the CDR3: TGTGCCAGCAGCGCCCATCACCCGACAGCTAACTATGGCTACACCTTC. Its protein product is CASSAHHPTANYGYTF.

J is TRBJ1-3 and V is TRBV6-5; D gene unclear. The CDR3 runs to 14 residues. Trimming shortened V by 8 bases and J by 0 bases, and 11 bases separated the two germline ends. Germline CDR1 MNHEY, CDR2 SVGAGI. The CDR3 loop is CASAEALSGNTIYF. The CDR3 DNA is TGTGCCAGCGCCGAGGCTCTCTCTGGAAACACCATATATTTT.

The rearrangement uses TRBV2 and TRBJ1-3; D call uncertain. This CDR3 region has 14 residues. Trimming took 6 bases from V and 0 from J, leaving 9 bases between them. Germline values: CDR1 SNHLY, CDR2 FYNNEI. CDR3 amino acids: CASRTTTSGNTIYF. The CDR3 DNA sequence: TGTGCCAGCAGGACTACCACCTCTGGAAACACCATATATTTT.

V and J are TRBV29-1 and TRBJ1-2; a possible D gene is TRBD1 (6 bases). CDR1 is SQVTM, CDR2 ANQGSEA, per germline. The CDR3 is made up of 14 amino acids. The V end lost 6 bases, the J end lost 1 base, and 15 bases lay between the germline ends. The CDR3: CSVALGGLNYGYTF. The CDR3 region has the DNA TGCAGCGTGGCATTAGGGGGGCTTAACTATGGCTACACCTTC. The variable domain in full, with the rest retrieved from reference TRBV29-1 and TRBJ1-2, is SAVISQKPSRDICQRGTSLTIQCQVDSQVTMMFWYRQQPGQSLTLIATANQGSEATYESGFVIDKFPISRPNLTFSTLTVSNMSPEDSSIYLCSVALGGLNYGYTFGSGTRLTVV.

This chain joins TRBV5-6 and TRBJ2-2; 7 bases are shared with TRBD1. J gave up 0 bases and V 6 bases, and 5 bases lay outside the gene matches. The CDR3 runs 15 residues. The germline V gene has CDR1 SGHDT and CDR2 YYEEEE. The chain's CDR3 is CASKPGGANTGELFF. The CDR3 DNA follows: TGTGCCAGCAAACCAGGGGGAGCGAACACCGGGGAGCTGTTTTTT. Complete variable domain (other parts from reference TRBV5-6 and TRBJ2-2): DAGVTQSPTHLIKTRGQQVTLRCSPKSGHDTVSWYQQALGQGPQFIFQYYEEEERQRGNFPDRFSGHQFPNYSSELNVNALLLGDSALYLCASKPGGANTGELFFGEGSRLTVL.

This chain joins TRBV6-5 and TRBJ2-1; no reliable D call. This CDR3 contains 15 residues. The germline V and J ends were trimmed by 0 bases and 8 bases, with 14 bases remaining between them. Germline lookup yields CDR1 MNHEY and CDR2 SVGAGI. The CDR3 loop reads CASSYSTLSWDEQFF. Here the CDR3 DNA reads TGTGCCAGCAGTTACTCTACGTTGAGCTGGGATGAGCAGTTCTTC.

The genes are TRBV5-1 and TRBJ2-3; 8 bases are shared with TRBD2. The V and J ends lost 3 bases and 2 bases, in that order; junction bases with no gene match: 11. Per germline, CDR1 SGHRS and CDR2 YFSETQ. The CDR3 consists of 17 residues. The CDR3 DNA sequence: TGCGCCAGCAGCTCCCCCCCTCCAGCGGGGGACACAGATACGCAGTATTTT. This translates into CASSSPPPAGDTDTQYF.

The V and J genes are TRBV6-6 and TRBJ1-5; possibly TRBD1 for D (5 bases). The length of the CDR3 is 14 residues. V lost 8 bases and J lost 7, with 18 bases in between. Germline CDR1 reads MNHNY; CDR2 reads SVGAGI (reference sequence). Here the CDR3 reads CASREWGVGQPQHF. The CDR3 DNA follows: TGTGCCAGCCGAGAATGGGGGGTTGGACAGCCCCAGCATTTT.

The rearrangement joins TRBV27 to TRBJ2-7; D ambiguous. V gave up 8 bases and J gave up 7 bases, with 21 bases separating them. The CDR3 runs to 14 residues. The germline V gene encodes CDR1 MNHEY and CDR2 SMNVEV (reference sequence). The DNA for the CDR3 is TGTGCCAGCTTTGGGTTGGGGTACCCCGGGGAGCAGTACTTC. Residues: CASFGLGYPGEQYF.

The sample holds one count of this clone. The chain recombines TRBV11-1 with TRBJ2-1, with D uncertain. Between the trimmed V and J ends, which lost 2 bases and 10 bases, there was a span of 9 bases. Germline V gene data show CDR1 as SGHAT and CDR2 as FQDESV (reference sequence). This CDR3 comprises 12 residues. DNA for the CDR3: TGTGCCAGCAGCTTAAATCCAGTCGAGCAGTTCTTC. Translated: CASSLNPVEQFF.

The chain couples TRBV19 to TRBJ1-2, with a possible D match to TRBD1 (5 bases). V dropped 0 bases and J dropped 3 bases, with 17 bases sitting between them. CDR3 length: 17 amino acids. Germline V gene lookup returns CDR1 LNHDA and CDR2 SQIVND (reference sequence). The CDR3 here is CASSIELGRFRYYGYTF. CDR3 DNA sequence: TGTGCCAGTAGTATAGAGTTGGGACGATTCAGATACTATGGCTACACCTTC.

This clone was seen once. The rearrangement links TRBV27 to TRBJ2-7, with TRBD1 identical over 9 bases. Germline assignment: CDR1 MNHEY and CDR2 SMNVEV (reference sequence). The length of the CDR3 is 14 residues. After removal of 5 bases from V and 3 bases from J, the junction contained 5 bases not matched to a gene. The DNA of the CDR3 is TGTGCCAGCAGTCGGGACAGGGAAATCTACGAGCAGTACTTC. It is translated as CASSRDREIYEQYF.